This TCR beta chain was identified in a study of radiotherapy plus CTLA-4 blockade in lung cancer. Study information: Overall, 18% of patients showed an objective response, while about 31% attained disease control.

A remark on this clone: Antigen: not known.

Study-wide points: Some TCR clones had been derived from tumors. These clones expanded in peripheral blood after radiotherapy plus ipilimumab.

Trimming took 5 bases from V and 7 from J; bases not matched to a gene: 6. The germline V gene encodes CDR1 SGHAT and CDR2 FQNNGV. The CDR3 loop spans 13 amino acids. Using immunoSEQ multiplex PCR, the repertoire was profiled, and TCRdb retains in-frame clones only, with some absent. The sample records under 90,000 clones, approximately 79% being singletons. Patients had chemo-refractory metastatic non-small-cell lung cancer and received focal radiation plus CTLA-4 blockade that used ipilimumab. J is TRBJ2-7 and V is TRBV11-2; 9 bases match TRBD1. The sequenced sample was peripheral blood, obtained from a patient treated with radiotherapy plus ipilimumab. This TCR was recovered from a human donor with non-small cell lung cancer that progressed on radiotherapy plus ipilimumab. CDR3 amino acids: CASSQGQGGEQYF. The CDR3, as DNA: TGTGCCAGCAGCCAGGGACAGGGAGGGGAGCAGTACTTC.